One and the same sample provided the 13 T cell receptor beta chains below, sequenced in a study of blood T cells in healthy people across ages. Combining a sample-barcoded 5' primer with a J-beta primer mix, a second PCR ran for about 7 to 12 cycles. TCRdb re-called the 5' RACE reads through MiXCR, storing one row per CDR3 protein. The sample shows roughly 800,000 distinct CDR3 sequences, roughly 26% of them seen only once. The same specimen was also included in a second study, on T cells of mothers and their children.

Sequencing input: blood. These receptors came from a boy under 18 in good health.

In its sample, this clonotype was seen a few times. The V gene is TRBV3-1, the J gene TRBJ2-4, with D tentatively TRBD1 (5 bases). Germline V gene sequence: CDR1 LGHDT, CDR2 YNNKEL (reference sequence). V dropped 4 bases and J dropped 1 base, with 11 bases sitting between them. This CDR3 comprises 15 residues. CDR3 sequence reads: CASSPLGAAKNIQYF. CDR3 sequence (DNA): TGTGCCAGCAGCCCCTTAGGGGCGGCCAAAAACATTCAGTACTTC.

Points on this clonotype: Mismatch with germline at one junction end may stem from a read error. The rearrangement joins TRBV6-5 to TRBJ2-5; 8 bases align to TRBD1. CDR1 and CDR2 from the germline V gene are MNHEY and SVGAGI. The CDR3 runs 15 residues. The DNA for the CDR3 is TGTGTCAGCAGTTATCGGGACAGGACGGGAGAGACCCAGTACTTC. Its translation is CVSSYRDRTGETQYF.

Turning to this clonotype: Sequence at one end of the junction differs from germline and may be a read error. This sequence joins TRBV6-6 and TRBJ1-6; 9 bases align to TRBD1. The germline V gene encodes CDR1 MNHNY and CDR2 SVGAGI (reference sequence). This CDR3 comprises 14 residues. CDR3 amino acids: CASSSQGAGSPLHF. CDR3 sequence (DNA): TGTGCCAGTAGTTCACAGGGGGCTGGTTCACCCCTCCACTTT.

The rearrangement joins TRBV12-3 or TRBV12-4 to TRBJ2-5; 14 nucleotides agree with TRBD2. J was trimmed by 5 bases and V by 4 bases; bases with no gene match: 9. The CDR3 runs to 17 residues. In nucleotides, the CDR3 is TGTGCCAGCAGTTCCCGCAGACTAGCGGGGGGGCATGAGACCCAGTACTTC. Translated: CASSSRRLAGGHETQYF.

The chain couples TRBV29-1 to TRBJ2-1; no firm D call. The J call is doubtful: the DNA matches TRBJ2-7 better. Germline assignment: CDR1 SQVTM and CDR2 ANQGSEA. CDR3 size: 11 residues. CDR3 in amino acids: CSVAVPYEQYF. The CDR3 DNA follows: TGCAGCGTAGCCGTCCCCTACGAGCAGTACTTC.

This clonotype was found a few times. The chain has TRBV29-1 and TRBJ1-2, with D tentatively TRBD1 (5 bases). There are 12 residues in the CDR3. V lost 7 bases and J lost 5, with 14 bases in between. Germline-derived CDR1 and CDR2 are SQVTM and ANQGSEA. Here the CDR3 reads CSARDGRYGYTF. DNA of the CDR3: TGCAGCGCTAGGGACGGCCGATATGGCTACACCTTC.

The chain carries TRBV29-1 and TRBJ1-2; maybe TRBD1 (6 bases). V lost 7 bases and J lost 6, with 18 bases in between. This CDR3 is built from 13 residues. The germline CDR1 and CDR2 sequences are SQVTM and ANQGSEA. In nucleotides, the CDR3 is TGCAGCGGTCTGTCGACAGGAGCTAATGGCTACACCTTC. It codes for CSGLSTGANGYTF.

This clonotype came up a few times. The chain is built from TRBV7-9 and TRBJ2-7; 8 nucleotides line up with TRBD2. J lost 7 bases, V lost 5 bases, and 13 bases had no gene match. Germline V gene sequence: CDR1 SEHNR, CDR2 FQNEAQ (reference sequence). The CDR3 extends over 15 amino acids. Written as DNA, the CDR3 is TGTGCCAGCAGCCCCCTATGGGCGGGGGGCCGGGAGCAGTACTTC. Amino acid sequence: CASSPLWAGGREQYF.

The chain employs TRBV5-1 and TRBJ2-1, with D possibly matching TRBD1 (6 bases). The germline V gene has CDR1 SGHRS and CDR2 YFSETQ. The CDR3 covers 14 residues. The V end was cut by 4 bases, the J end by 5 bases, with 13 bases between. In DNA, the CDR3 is TGCGCCAGCAGCCTATCCGGGACAAACAATGAGCAGTTCTTC. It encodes CASSLSGTNNEQFF.

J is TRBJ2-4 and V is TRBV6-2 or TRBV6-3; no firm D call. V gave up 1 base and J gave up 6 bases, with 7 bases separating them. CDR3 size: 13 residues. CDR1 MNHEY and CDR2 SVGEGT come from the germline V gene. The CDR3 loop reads CASSYFPLNIQYF. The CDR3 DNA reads TGTGCCAGCAGTTACTTCCCTTTAAACATTCAGTACTTC.

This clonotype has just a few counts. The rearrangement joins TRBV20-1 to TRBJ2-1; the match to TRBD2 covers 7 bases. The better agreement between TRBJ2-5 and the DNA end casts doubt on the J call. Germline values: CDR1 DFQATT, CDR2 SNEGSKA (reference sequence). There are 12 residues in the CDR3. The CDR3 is CKPSGIGETQYF. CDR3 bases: TGCAAGCCTAGCGGTATTGGGGAGACCCAGTACTTC.

The CDR3 DNA follows: TGTGCCATCAGTGAGGCGAAGGGCCAAGAGACCCAGTACTTC. Residues: CAISEAKGQETQYF. The chain links TRBV10-3 to TRBJ2-5; D is uncertain. V lost 2 bases, J lost 1 base, and 8 bases lay in between. Germline V CDR1 and CDR2: ENHRY, SYGVKD. The CDR3 has 14 amino acids.

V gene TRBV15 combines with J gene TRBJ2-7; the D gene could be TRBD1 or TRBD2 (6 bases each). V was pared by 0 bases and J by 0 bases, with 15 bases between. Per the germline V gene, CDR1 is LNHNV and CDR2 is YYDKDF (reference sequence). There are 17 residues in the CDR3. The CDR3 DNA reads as TGTGCCACCAGCAGAGATCGGGGGCTGGGGAGCTCCTACGAGCAGTACTTC. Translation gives CATSRDRGLGSSYEQYF.